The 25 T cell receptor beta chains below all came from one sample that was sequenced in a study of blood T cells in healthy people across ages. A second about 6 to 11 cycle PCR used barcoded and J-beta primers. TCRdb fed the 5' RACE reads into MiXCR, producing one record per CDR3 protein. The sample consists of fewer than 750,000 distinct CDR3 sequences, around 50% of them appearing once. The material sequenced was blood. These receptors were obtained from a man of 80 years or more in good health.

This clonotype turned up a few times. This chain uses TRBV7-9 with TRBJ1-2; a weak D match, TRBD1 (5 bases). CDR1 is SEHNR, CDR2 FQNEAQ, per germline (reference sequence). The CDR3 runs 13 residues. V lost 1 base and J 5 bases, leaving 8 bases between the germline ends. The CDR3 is CASSLVREYGYTF. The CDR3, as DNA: TGTGCCAGCAGCTTAGTCAGGGAGTATGGCTACACCTTC.

CDR3: CASSFGTGRNTGELFF. In DNA, the CDR3 is TGTGCCAGCAGCTTTGGGACAGGGAGGAACACCGGGGAGCTGTTTTTT. The chain couples TRBV7-8 to TRBJ2-2, with 9 bases lining up with TRBD1. CDR3 length equals 16 residues. The junction had 3 bases not matched to a gene; V was cut back by 3 bases and J by 1 base. The germline V gene encodes CDR1 SGHVS and CDR2 FQNEAQ.

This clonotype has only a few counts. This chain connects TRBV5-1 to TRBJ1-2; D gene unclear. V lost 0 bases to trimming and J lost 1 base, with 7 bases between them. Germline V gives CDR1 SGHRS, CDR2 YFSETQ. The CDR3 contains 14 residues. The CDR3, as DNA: TGCGCCAGCAGCTTGGCCGGGGATAACTATGGCTACACCTTC. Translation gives CASSLAGDNYGYTF.

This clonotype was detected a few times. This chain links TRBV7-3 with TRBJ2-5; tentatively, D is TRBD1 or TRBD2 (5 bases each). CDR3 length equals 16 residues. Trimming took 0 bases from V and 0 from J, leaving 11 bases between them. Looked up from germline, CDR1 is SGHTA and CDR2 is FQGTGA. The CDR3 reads CASSLTGPPYQETQYF. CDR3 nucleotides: TGTGCCAGCAGCTTAACGGGACCCCCGTACCAAGAGACCCAGTACTTC.

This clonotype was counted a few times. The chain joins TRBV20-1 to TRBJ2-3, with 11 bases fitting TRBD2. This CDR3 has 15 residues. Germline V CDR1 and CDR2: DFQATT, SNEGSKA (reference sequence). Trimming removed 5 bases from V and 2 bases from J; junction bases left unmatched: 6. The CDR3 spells CSAPPLAGATDTQYF. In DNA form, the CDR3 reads TGCAGTGCTCCTCCACTAGCGGGAGCCACAGATACGCAGTATTTT.

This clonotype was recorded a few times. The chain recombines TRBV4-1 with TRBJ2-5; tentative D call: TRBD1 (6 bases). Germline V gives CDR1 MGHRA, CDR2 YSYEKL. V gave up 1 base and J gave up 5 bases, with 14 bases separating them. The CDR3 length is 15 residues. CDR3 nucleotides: TGCGCCAGCAGCCAAGGCCTACAGGGATTGGAGACCCAGTACTTC. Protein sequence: CASSQGLQGLETQYF.

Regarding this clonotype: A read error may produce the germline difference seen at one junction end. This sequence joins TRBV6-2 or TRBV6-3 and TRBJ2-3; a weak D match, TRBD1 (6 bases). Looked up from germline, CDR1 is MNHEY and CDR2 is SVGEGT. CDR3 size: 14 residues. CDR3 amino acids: CTSSSRGSTDTQYF. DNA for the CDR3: TGTACCAGCAGTTCGAGGGGGAGCACAGATACGCAGTATTTT.

The CDR3 loop is CASSQVSGLSYNEQFF. The CDR3 region has the DNA TGCGCCAGCAGCCAAGTTAGCGGTCTTTCCTACAATGAGCAGTTCTTC. The chain couples TRBV4-3 to TRBJ2-1; maybe TRBD2 (6 bases). The length of the CDR3 is 16 residues. Per the germline V gene, CDR1 is LGHNA and CDR2 is YSLEER. The germline V and J ends were trimmed by 1 base and 1 base, with 11 bases remaining between them.

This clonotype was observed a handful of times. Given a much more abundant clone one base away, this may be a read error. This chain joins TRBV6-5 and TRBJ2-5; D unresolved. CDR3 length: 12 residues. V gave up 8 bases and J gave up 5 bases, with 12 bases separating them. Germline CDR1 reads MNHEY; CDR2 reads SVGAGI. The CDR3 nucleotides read TGTGCCAGCGCTCGACGTGGGGAGACCCAGTACTTC. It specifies CASARRGETQYF.

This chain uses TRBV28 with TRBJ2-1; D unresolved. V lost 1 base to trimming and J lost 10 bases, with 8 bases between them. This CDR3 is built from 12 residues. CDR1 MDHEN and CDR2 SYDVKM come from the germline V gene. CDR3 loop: CASSLSVAEQFF. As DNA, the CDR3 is TGTGCCAGCAGTTTATCGGTGGCCGAGCAGTTCTTC.

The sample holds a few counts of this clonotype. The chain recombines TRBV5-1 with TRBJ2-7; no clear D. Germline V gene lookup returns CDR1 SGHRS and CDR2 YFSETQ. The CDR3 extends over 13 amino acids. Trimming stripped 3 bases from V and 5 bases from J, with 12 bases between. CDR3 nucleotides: TGCGCCAGCAGCTCCCCCGGCTTCAACGAGCAGTACTTC. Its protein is CASSSPGFNEQYF.

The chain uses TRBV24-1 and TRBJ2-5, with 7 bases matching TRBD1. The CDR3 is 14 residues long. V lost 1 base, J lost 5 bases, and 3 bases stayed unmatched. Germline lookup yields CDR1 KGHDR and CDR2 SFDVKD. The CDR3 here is CATSDFGRGETQYF. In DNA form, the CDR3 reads TGTGCCACCAGTGATTTTGGCAGGGGGGAGACCCAGTACTTC.

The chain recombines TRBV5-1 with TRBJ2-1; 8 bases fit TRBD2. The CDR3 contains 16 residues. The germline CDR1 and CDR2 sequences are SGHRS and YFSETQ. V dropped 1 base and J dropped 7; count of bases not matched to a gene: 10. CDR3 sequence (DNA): TGCGCCAGCAGCTTGTTGACGGGGGGGCCGTTAAATGAGCAGTTCTTC. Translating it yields CASSLLTGGPLNEQFF.

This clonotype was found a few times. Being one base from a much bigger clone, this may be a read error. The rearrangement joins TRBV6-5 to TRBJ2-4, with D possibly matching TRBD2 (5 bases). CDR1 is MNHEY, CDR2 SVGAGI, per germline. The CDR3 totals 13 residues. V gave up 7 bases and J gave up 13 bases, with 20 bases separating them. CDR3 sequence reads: CASTSTINNEQYF. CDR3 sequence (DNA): TGTGCCAGCACCTCGACTATAAACAATGAGCAGTACTTC.

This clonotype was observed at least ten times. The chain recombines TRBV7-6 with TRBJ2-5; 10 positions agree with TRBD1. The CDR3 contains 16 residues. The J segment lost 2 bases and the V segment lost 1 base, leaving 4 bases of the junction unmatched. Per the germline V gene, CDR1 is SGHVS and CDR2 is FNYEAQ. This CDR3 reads CASSLGGTGVQETQYF. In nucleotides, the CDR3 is TGTGCCAGCAGCTTAGGTGGGACAGGGGTTCAAGAGACCCAGTACTTC.

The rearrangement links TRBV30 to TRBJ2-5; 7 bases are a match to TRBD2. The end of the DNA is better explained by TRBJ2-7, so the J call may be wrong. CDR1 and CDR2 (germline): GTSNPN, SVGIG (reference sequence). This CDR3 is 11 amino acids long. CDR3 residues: CAWTSGSEQYF. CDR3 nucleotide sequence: TGTGCCTGGACTAGCGGCAGCGAGCAGTACTTC.

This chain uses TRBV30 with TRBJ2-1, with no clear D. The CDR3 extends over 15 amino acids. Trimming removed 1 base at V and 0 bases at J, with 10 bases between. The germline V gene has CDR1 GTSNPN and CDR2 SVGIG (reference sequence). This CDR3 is CAWSALGHSYNEQFF. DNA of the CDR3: TGTGCCTGGAGTGCCCTTGGCCACTCCTACAATGAGCAGTTCTTC.

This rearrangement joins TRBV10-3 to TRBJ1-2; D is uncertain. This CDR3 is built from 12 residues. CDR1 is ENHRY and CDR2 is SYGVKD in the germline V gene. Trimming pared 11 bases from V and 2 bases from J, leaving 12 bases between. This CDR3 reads CAPRGSNYGYTF. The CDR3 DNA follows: TGTGCCCCCCGCGGGTCCAACTATGGCTACACCTTC.

CDR3 in DNA: TGCGCCAGCAGCTTGGAGGGTCGGGGGCTTGAGACCCAGTACTTC. Translation: CASSLEGRGLETQYF. The chain is built from TRBV5-1 and TRBJ2-5, with D possibly being TRBD1 or TRBD2 (6 bases each). Trimming took 0 bases from V and 5 from J, leaving 14 bases between them. Germline V gene lookup returns CDR1 SGHRS and CDR2 YFSETQ. The CDR3 runs to 15 residues.

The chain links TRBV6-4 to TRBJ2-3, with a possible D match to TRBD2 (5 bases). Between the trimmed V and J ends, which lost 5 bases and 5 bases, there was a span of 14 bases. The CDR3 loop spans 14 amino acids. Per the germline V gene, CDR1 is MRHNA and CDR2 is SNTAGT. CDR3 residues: CASSTGLGEDTQYF. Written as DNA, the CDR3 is TGTGCCAGCAGTACCGGACTGGGAGAAGATACGCAGTATTTT.

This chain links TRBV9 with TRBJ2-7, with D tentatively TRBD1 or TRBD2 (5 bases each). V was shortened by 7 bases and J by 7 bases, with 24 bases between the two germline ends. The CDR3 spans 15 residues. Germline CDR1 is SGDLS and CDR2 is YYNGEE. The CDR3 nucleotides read TGTGCCAGCGGGAGAGGGGCAACCGCCTACAATGAGCAGTACTTC. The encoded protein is CASGRGATAYNEQYF.

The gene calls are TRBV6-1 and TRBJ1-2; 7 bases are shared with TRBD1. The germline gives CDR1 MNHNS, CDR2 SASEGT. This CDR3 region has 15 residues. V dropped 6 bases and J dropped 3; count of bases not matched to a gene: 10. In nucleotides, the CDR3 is TGTGCCAGCAGCGATCCCGCGACAGGGCACTATGGCTACACCTTC. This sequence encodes CASSDPATGHYGYTF.

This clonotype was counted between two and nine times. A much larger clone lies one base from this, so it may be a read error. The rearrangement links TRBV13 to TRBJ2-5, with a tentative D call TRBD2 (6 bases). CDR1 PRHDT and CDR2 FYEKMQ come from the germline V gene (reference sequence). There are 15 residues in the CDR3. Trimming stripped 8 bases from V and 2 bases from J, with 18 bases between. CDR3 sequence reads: CASLRFGSGQETQYF. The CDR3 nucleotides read TGTGCCAGCCTTCGTTTTGGTAGCGGACAAGAGACCCAGTACTTC.

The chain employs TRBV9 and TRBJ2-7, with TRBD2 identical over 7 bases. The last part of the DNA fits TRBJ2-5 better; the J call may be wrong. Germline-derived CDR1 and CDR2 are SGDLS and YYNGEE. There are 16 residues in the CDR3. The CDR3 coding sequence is TGTGCCAGCAGCCCTAGGTCCGGGGGGATGCGAGAGACCCAGTACTTC. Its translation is CASSPRSGGMRETQYF.

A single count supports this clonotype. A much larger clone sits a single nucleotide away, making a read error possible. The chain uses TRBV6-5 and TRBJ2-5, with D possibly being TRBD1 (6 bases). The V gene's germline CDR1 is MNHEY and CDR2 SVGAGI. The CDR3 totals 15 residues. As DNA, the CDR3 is TGTGCCAGCAGTTACTCTGGGACACATCCGGAGACCCAGAACTTC. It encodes CASSYSGTHPETQNF.